The 23 T cell receptor beta chains below come from one sample, sequenced in a study of technical replicates of blood from a few donors. Sequencing was performed with immunoSEQ multiplex PCR; in TCRdb, only in-frame clones are kept and a portion is missing. The sample has roughly 76,000 clones; approximately 83% are singletons. The sample taken for sequencing was PBMCs. Receptor source: a human donor in good health. Some clones in this sample may be carry-over from other donors' samples.

This rearrangement joins TRBV4-2 to TRBJ2-1; TRBD2 agrees at 12 bases. The germline V gene has CDR1 LGHNA and CDR2 YNFKEQ. The junction had 9 bases not matched to a gene; V was cut back by 0 bases and J by 12 bases. The CDR3 spans 16 residues. The CDR3 region is CASSQDAASGGARQFF. The CDR3 region has the DNA TGTGCCAGCAGCCAAGATGCGGCTAGCGGGGGGGCCAGGCAGTTCTTC.

This clone was recorded only once. The chain has TRBV4-3 and TRBJ2-7; TRBD2 aligns across 9 bases. J lost 2 bases, V lost 0 bases, and 8 bases had no gene match. The germline V gene has CDR1 LGHNA and CDR2 YSLEER. This CDR3 has 17 amino acids. The CDR3: CASSQDMASGTAYEQYF. The CDR3 DNA follows: TGCGCCAGCAGCCAAGATATGGCTAGCGGGACTGCCTACGAGCAGTACTTC.

The chain recombines TRBV4-1 with TRBJ2-7, with TRBD2 matching 11 bases. The CDR3 contains 18 residues. Germline assignment: CDR1 MGHRA and CDR2 YSYEKL. V lost 0 bases to trimming and J lost 0 bases; unmatched junction nucleotides: 7. The chain's CDR3 is CASSQESLAGGPSYEQYF. As DNA, the CDR3 is TGCGCCAGCAGCCAAGAATCTCTAGCGGGAGGCCCCTCCTACGAGCAGTACTTC.

The chain employs TRBV7-3 and TRBJ2-3, with 8 positions matching TRBD2. Trimming at V came to 0 bases and at J to 6 bases, leaving 5 bases not matched to a gene. CDR3 size: 15 residues. Germline V gene sequence: CDR1 SGHTA, CDR2 FQGTGA. CDR3 protein: CASSLTGGGFDTQYF. DNA for the CDR3: TGTGCCAGCAGCTTAACGGGCGGGGGGTTTGATACGCAGTATTTT.

The chain recombines TRBV7-2 with TRBJ1-6; 7 positions match TRBD1. The CDR3 contains 15 residues. V was clipped by 5 bases and J by 7 bases; unmatched bases: 8. Per the germline V gene, CDR1 is SGHTA and CDR2 is FQGNSA. The CDR3 spells CASSRRGQLNSPLHF. The CDR3 coding sequence is TGTGCCAGCAGCCGGAGGGGACAGTTAAATTCACCCCTCCACTTT. Drawing the rest from reference TRBV7-2 and TRBJ1-6, the complete variable domain is GAGVSQSPSNKVTEKGKDVELRCDPISGHTALYWYRQSLGQGLEFLIYFQGNSAPDKSGLPSDRFSAERTGGSVSTLTIQRTQQEDSAVYLCASSRRGQLNSPLHFGNGTRLTVT.

V usage is TRBV9 and J usage is TRBJ1-3; 9 nucleotides match TRBD1. Germline values: CDR1 SGDLS, CDR2 YYNGEE. This CDR3 has 14 residues. V dropped 2 bases and J dropped 8; count of bases not matched to a gene: 5. This CDR3 reads CASSVGQGTYTIYF. CDR3 nucleotide sequence: TGTGCCAGCAGCGTCGGACAGGGGACCTACACCATATATTTT.

The chain has TRBV6-5 and TRBJ1-3, with TRBD1 matching 7 bases. Unmatched junction bases numbered 4, after V lost 6 bases and J lost 2 bases. The germline gives CDR1 MNHEY, CDR2 SVGAGI. The CDR3 covers 14 residues. Here the CDR3 DNA reads TGTGCCAGCAGAGCGGACAGGACTGGAAACACCATATATTTT. Amino acids: CASRADRTGNTIYF.

The rearrangement uses TRBV7-8 and TRBJ1-2; D may be TRBD1 (5 bases). CDR3 length: 14 residues. Germline V gene sequence: CDR1 SGHVS, CDR2 FQNEAQ. V was cut by 1 base and J by 6 bases, with 12 bases left in between. CDR3 sequence: CASSLDPGRNGYTF. The DNA for the CDR3 is TGTGCCAGCAGCTTAGATCCAGGGAGGAATGGCTACACCTTC.

The chain recombines TRBV5-6 with TRBJ2-5, with D perhaps matching TRBD1 (5 bases). Per the germline V gene, CDR1 is SGHDT and CDR2 is YYEEEE. The CDR3 totals 13 residues. The germline V and J ends were trimmed by 1 base and 9 bases, with 13 bases remaining between them. In DNA form, the CDR3 reads TGTGCCAGCAGCTTGACAGGCCCCCAGGCCCAGTACTTC. Translated: CASSLTGPQAQYF.

The CDR3 here is CASSFARADTQYF. The CDR3 nucleotides read TGTGCCAGCAGCTTCGCACGGGCAGATACGCAGTATTTT. This chain joins TRBV7-2 and TRBJ2-3; D is unclear. Per the germline V gene, CDR1 is SGHTA and CDR2 is FQGNSA. The germline V and J ends were trimmed by 3 bases and 4 bases, with 8 bases remaining between them. This CDR3 has 13 amino acids.

The rearrangement joins TRBV23-1 to TRBJ1-5; no firm D call. TRBV23-1 is designated an ORF whose function remains uncertain. V was pared by 7 bases and J by 3 bases, with 16 bases between. This CDR3 is built from 15 residues. The CDR3 loop is CASTSTGSDNQPQHF. CDR3 nucleotides: TGCGCCAGCACTTCAACGGGGAGTGACAATCAGCCCCAGCATTTT.

The chain carries TRBV19 and TRBJ2-4; D might be TRBD2 (7 bases). The CDR3 length is 16 residues. V gave up 2 bases and J gave up 4 bases, with 15 bases separating them. CDR1 is LNHDA and CDR2 is SQIVND in the germline V gene (reference sequence). The CDR3 here is CASSIFGGREKNIQYF. The CDR3 DNA reads TGTGCCAGTAGTATATTCGGGGGGCGCGAGAAAAACATTCAGTACTTC.

This chain joins TRBV4-1 and TRBJ1-4; D possibly corresponds to TRBD1 (6 bases). There are 19 residues in the CDR3. CDR1 and CDR2 from the germline V gene are MGHRA and YSYEKL. V dropped 2 bases and J dropped 2 bases, with 21 bases sitting between them. For the CDR3, the DNA is TGCGCCAGCAGCCAAAAGACAGGTATCTTACCTGGTACTAATGAAAAACTGTTTTTT. This translates into CASSQKTGILPGTNEKLFF.

The V gene is TRBV7-3, the J gene TRBJ2-5; a possible D gene is TRBD2 (7 bases). This CDR3 region has 14 residues. Per the germline V gene, CDR1 is SGHTA and CDR2 is FQGTGA. V lost 2 bases and J 1 base, leaving 8 bases between the germline ends. The DNA for the CDR3 is TGTGCCAGCAGCTTAGGGGGGGCCCAAGAGACCCAGTACTTC. Protein product: CASSLGGAQETQYF.

The J gene is TRBJ2-7, the V gene TRBV2; 8 nucleotides match TRBD1. Germline CDR1 is SNHLY and CDR2 is FYNNEI. V shed 3 bases, J shed 1 base, and the junction held 2 bases outside the gene matches. The CDR3 sequence is 14 residues long. The DNA of the CDR3 is TGTGCCAGCAGTGAGACAGGGGCATCCTACGAGCAGTACTTC. Encoded protein: CASSETGASYEQYF. Supplemented by reference TRBV2 and TRBJ2-7, the full variable domain reads EPEVTQTPSHQVTQMGQEVILRCVPISNHLYFYWYRQILGQKVEFLVSFYNNEISEKSEIFDDQFSVERPDGSNFTLKIRSTKLEDSAMYFCASSETGASYEQYFGPGTRLTVT.

This sequence joins TRBV4-2 and TRBJ2-2, with 9 bases that match TRBD1. This CDR3 has 16 amino acids. V was pared by 4 bases and J by 5 bases, with 8 bases of the junction left unmatched. The germline CDR1 and CDR2 sequences are LGHNA and YNFKEQ. Here the CDR3 DNA reads TGTGCCAGCAGCCCGACAGGGGGATGGTCAACCGGGGAGCTGTTTTTT. Protein sequence: CASSPTGGWSTGELFF.

This sequence joins TRBV5-8 and TRBJ2-5; TRBD1 matches 8 bases. The CDR3 consists of 14 residues. After removal of 0 bases from V and 5 bases from J, the junction contained 3 bases not matched to a gene. Looked up from germline, CDR1 is SGHTS and CDR2 is YDEGEE. The CDR3: CASSLGQGAETQYF. DNA for the CDR3: TGTGCCAGCAGCTTGGGGCAGGGGGCGGAGACCCAGTACTTC.

There are a few counts of this clone. The chain links TRBV5-1 to TRBJ1-4; TRBD1 agrees at 7 bases. The V gene's germline CDR1 is SGHRS and CDR2 YFSETQ. The CDR3 has 13 residues. V lost 4 bases, J lost 8 bases, and 5 bases stayed unmatched. The CDR3 sequence: CASSTDRVEKLFF. DNA for the CDR3: TGCGCCAGCAGCACTGACAGGGTAGAAAAACTGTTTTTT. Full variable domain (outside the CDR3, taken from reference TRBV5-1 and TRBJ1-4): KAGVTQTPRYLIKTRGQQVTLSCSPISGHRSVSWYQQTPGQGLQFLFEYFSETQRNKGNFPGRFSGRQFSNSRSEMNVSTLELGDSALYLCASSTDRVEKLFFGSGTQLSVL.

This clone was seen a handful of times. This sequence joins TRBV4-3 and TRBJ2-7; no clear D gene. Germline loops: CDR1 LGHNA, CDR2 YSLEER. Trimming took 0 bases from V and 1 from J, leaving 13 bases between them. This CDR3 comprises 16 residues. The CDR3 loop reads CASSQDAAGTSYEQYF. The CDR3 DNA follows: TGCGCCAGCAGCCAAGATGCGGCCGGTACTTCCTACGAGCAGTACTTC.

The chain carries TRBV7-2 and TRBJ1-2; D not resolved. The germline V gene encodes CDR1 SGHTA and CDR2 FQGNSA. The CDR3 consists of 12 residues. V gave up 8 bases and J gave up 0 bases, with 7 bases separating them. The CDR3: CASGATNYGYTF. The CDR3 DNA is TGTGCCAGCGGAGCGACTAACTATGGCTACACCTTC.

This rearrangement joins TRBV2 to TRBJ2-3, with 9 nucleotides matching TRBD2. The CDR3 spans 15 residues. Per the germline V gene, CDR1 is SNHLY and CDR2 is FYNNEI. The junction had 11 bases not matched to a gene; V was cut back by 9 bases and J by 4 bases. The CDR3 sequence is CASAGLASSPDTQYF. CDR3 coding DNA: TGTGCCAGTGCGGGACTAGCTAGTTCCCCAGATACGCAGTATTTT.

This chain connects TRBV1 to TRBJ2-1; no DNA check was done on the table's D call, TRBD2. TRBV1 is flagged as a pseudogene. The CDR3 contains 15 residues. CDR3 DNA: TGCACCAGCAGCGAGACTAGCGAGACCTACAATGAGCAGTTCTTC. This codes for CTSSETSETYNEQFF.

This chain uses TRBV11-2 with TRBJ2-3, with a weak D call TRBD1 (5 bases). This CDR3 has 12 amino acids. V lost 3 bases and J lost 7, with 8 bases in between. Germline CDR1 and CDR2: SGHAT and FQNNGV. The CDR3 here is CASSFGAYTQYF. In DNA, the CDR3 is TGTGCCAGCAGCTTTGGGGCCTATACGCAGTATTTT.